The 17 T cell receptor beta chains below all came from one sample that was sequenced in a study of blood T cell repertoires in COVID-19. Profiling relied on immunoSEQ multiplex PCR, and the TCRdb table lists in-frame clones only, not all of them. The data contain around 170,000 clones, roughly 80% of them singletons. Sequencing input: peripheral blood. Receptors originate from a woman of 80 years or more with acute or convalescent COVID-19.

The V call is TRBV14, the J call TRBJ1-3; D unresolved. Germline-derived CDR1 and CDR2 are SGHDN and FVKESK. The CDR3 length is 14 residues. Deletions cut 1 base from V and 2 bases from J, with 6 bases between. The DNA for the CDR3 is TGTGCCAGCAGCCAAGGGTCAGCTGGAAACACCATATATTTT. Its protein is CASSQGSAGNTIYF.

This clone was recorded a few times. The J gene is TRBJ2-1, the V gene TRBV7-9; 13 bases are shared with TRBD2. V shed 4 bases, J shed 7 bases, and the junction held 7 bases outside the gene matches. Germline-derived CDR1 and CDR2 are SEHNR and FQNEAQ (reference sequence). This CDR3 is built from 16 residues. The CDR3 sequence: CASSSRTSGSRNEQFF. CDR3 DNA sequence: TGTGCCAGCAGCTCCCGGACTAGCGGGAGTCGGAATGAGCAGTTCTTC.

This chain uses TRBV7-9 with TRBJ2-5; no clear D gene. This CDR3 has 12 amino acids. V was pared by 5 bases and J by 5 bases, with 9 bases between. CDR1 and CDR2 from the germline V gene are SEHNR and FQNEAQ (reference sequence). The chain's CDR3 is CASSPPRETQYF. The CDR3 DNA follows: TGTGCCAGCAGCCCCCCGAGGGAGACCCAGTACTTC.

V and J are TRBV3-1 (or the pseudogene TRBV3-2) and TRBJ2-1; no reliable D call. Germline values: CDR1 LGHDT, CDR2 YNNKEL (reference sequence). Trimming cost V 3 bases and J 0 bases, with 9 bases left between them. This CDR3 spans 15 amino acids. CDR3 sequence reads: CASSQNHGSYNEQFF. DNA of the CDR3: TGTGCCAGCAGCCAGAACCACGGCTCCTACAATGAGCAGTTCTTC.

The rearrangement joins TRBV2 to TRBJ2-3, with D perhaps TRBD1 (6 bases). The CDR3 has 14 residues. The ends were cut back, 4 bases at V and 6 bases at J, with 14 bases in the middle. Germline assignment: CDR1 SNHLY and CDR2 FYNNEI. The chain's CDR3 is CASSGLRGRDTQYF. The CDR3 DNA reads as TGTGCCAGCAGTGGTCTCAGGGGACGGGATACGCAGTATTTT.

This rearrangement joins TRBV29-1 to TRBJ2-2; D gene unclear. V was cut by 4 bases and J by 7 bases, with 13 bases left in between. The CDR3 contains 13 residues. CDR1 is SQVTM and CDR2 is ANQGSEA in the germline V gene. The CDR3 loop reads CSVVPYAGGELFF. DNA for the CDR3: TGCAGCGTTGTTCCCTACGCTGGCGGGGAGCTGTTTTTT.

This sequence joins TRBV7-3 and TRBJ2-1; 9 nucleotides agree with TRBD2. The CDR3 has 17 amino acids. CDR1 is SGHTA, CDR2 FQGTGA, per germline. V dropped 4 bases and J dropped 3; count of bases not matched to a gene: 10. DNA for the CDR3: TGTGCCAGCAGCTCCCTGAAGCGGGGGGCGATCTACAATGAGCAGTTCTTC. This gives the protein CASSSLKRGAIYNEQFF.

This clone came up once. The CDR3 sequence is CASSLDETGSYQPQHF. The CDR3 region has the DNA TGTGCCAGCAGCCTTGACGAGACAGGTAGTTACCAGCCCCAGCATTTT. The chain has TRBV7-8 and TRBJ1-5; perhaps TRBD1 as D (6 bases). CDR1 and CDR2 from the germline V gene are SGHVS and FQNEAQ. Deletions cut 5 bases from V and 7 bases from J, with 21 bases between. CDR3 size: 16 residues.

V gene TRBV19 combines with J gene TRBJ1-4; D call uncertain. The germline CDR1 and CDR2 sequences are LNHDA and SQIVND (reference sequence). Trimming stripped 6 bases from V and 3 bases from J, with 14 bases between. The CDR3 contains 15 residues. The CDR3 loop is CASSPRQPANEKLFF. The CDR3 bases are TGTGCCAGTAGCCCTCGACAACCGGCTAATGAAAAACTGTTTTTT.

The chain uses TRBV11-2 and TRBJ1-4, with a possible D match to TRBD1 (5 bases). With 5 bases removed from V and 0 bases from J, the gap between germline ends came to 22 bases. In germline, CDR1 is SGHAT, CDR2 FQNNGV. This CDR3 contains 19 residues. CDR3 in DNA: TGTGCCAGCAGCCGACTGGGGGGGGGATTCTCCGCAACTAATGAAAAACTGTTTTTT. Amino acids: CASSRLGGGFSATNEKLFF.

This chain uses TRBV5-1 with TRBJ1-2; 9 bases match TRBD1. This CDR3 spans 16 amino acids. The trim removed 4 bases at V and 4 bases at J, leaving 11 bases unmatched. Germline CDR1 reads SGHRS; CDR2 reads YFSETQ. CDR3 protein: CASSHQGTGTFYGYTF. CDR3 bases: TGCGCCAGCAGCCATCAAGGGACAGGGACCTTCTATGGCTACACCTTC.

This clone occurred a few times. The chain couples TRBV19 to TRBJ2-5, with TRBD1 matching over 7 bases. The CDR3 covers 12 residues. CDR1 is LNHDA, CDR2 SQIVND, per germline (reference sequence). With V trimmed by 7 bases and J by 3 bases, 2 bases remained unmatched. In nucleotides, the CDR3 is TGTGCCAGTAAGGGGACAGAAGAGACCCAGTACTTC. It codes for CASKGTEETQYF.

This chain links TRBV5-1 with TRBJ2-3; TRBD1 matches 7 bases. Germline-derived CDR1 and CDR2 are SGHRS and YFSETQ. The CDR3 sequence is 16 residues long. V shed 4 bases and J 5 bases; nucleotides not matched to a gene: 13. As DNA, the CDR3 is TGCGCCAGCAGCGGGGTAGGTAGGGGGCTTGGAGATACGCAGTATTTT. This gives the protein CASSGVGRGLGDTQYF. The variable domain in full, with the rest retrieved from reference TRBV5-1 and TRBJ2-3, is KAGVTQTPRYLIKTRGQQVTLSCSPISGHRSVSWYQQTPGQGLQFLFEYFSETQRNKGNFPGRFSGRQFSNSRSEMNVSTLELGDSALYLCASSGVGRGLGDTQYFGPGTRLTVL.

This sequence joins TRBV5-1 and TRBJ2-1, with 12 bases lining up with TRBD1. CDR3 size: 17 residues. V lost 3 bases to trimming and J lost 2 bases; unmatched junction nucleotides: 6. Germline V gene sequence: CDR1 SGHRS, CDR2 YFSETQ. The CDR3 nucleotides read TGCGCCAGCAGCTCGGGACAGGGGGCAATCGCCTACAATGAGCAGTTCTTC. The encoded protein is CASSSGQGAIAYNEQFF. The variable domain in full, with the rest retrieved from reference TRBV5-1 and TRBJ2-1, is KAGVTQTPRYLIKTRGQQVTLSCSPISGHRSVSWYQQTPGQGLQFLFEYFSETQRNKGNFPGRFSGRQFSNSRSEMNVSTLELGDSALYLCASSSGQGAIAYNEQFFGPGTRLTVL.

The chain couples TRBV19 to TRBJ1-2; 7 nucleotides line up with TRBD1. The CDR3 totals 17 residues. Losses at the gene ends were 0 bases for V and 1 base for J; bases not matched to a gene: 8. Germline V lookup: CDR1 LNHDA, CDR2 SQIVND (reference sequence). Here the CDR3 DNA reads TGTGCCAGTAGTATAGATCTATCGGGACAGCTTAACTATGGCTACACCTTC. This codes for CASSIDLSGQLNYGYTF.

This clone was recorded a few times. The chain recombines TRBV19 with TRBJ1-5; TRBD1 matches at 8 bases. This CDR3 has 16 residues. Looked up from germline, CDR1 is LNHDA and CDR2 is SQIVND (reference sequence). Trimming at V came to 5 bases and at J to 7 bases, leaving 13 bases not matched to a gene. CDR3 sequence (DNA): TGTGCCAGTAGTTCCTTACACAGGGGGTTCGGGCAGCCCCAGCATTTT. Protein product: CASSSLHRGFGQPQHF.

The chain is built from TRBV7-2 and TRBJ2-5; 11 bases match TRBD1. Per germline, CDR1 SGHTA and CDR2 FQGNSA. V was clipped by 5 bases and J by 10 bases; unmatched bases: 6. The CDR3 extends over 13 amino acids. This chain's CDR3 is CASSPDRGQSQYF. DNA for the CDR3: TGTGCCAGCAGCCCGGACAGGGGGCAGAGCCAGTACTTC.